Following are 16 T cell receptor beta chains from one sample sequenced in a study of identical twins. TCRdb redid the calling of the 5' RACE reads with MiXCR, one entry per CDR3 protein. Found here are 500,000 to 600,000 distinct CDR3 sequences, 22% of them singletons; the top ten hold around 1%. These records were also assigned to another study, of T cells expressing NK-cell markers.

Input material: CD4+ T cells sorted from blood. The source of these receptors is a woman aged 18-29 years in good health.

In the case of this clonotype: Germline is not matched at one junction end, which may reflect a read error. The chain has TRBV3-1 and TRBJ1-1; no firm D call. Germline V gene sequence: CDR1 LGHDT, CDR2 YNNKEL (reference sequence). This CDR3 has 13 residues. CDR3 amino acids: CTSSQVRSTEAFF. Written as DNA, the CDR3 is TGTACCAGCAGCCAAGTAAGGAGTACTGAAGCTTTCTTT.

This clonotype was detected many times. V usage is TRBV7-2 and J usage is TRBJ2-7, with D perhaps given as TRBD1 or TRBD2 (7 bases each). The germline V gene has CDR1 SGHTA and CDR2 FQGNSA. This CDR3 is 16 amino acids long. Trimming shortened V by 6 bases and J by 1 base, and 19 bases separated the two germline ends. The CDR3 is CASRRAAGGGSYEQYF. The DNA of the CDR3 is TGTGCCAGCAGGAGAGCGGCAGGGGGGGGATCCTACGAGCAGTACTTC.

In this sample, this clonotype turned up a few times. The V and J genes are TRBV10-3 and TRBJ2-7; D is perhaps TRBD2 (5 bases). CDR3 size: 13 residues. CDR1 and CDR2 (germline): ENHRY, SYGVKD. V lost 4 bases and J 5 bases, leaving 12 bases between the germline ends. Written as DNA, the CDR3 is TGTGCCATCAGTGGGGTGCGGGCCGACGAGCAGTACTTC. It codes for CAISGVRADEQYF.

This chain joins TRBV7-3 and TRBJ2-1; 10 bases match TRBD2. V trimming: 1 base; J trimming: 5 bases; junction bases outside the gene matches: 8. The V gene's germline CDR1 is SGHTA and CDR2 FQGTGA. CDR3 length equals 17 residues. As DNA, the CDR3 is TGTGCCAGCAGCTTAAATCCTAGCGGGGGACTGAACAATGAGCAGTTCTTC. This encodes CASSLNPSGGLNNEQFF.

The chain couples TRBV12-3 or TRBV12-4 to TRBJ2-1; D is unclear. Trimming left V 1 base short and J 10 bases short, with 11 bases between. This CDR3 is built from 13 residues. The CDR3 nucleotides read TGTGCCAGCAGTTTAGTTATTTCCCGGGAGCAGTTCTTC. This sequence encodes CASSLVISREQFF.

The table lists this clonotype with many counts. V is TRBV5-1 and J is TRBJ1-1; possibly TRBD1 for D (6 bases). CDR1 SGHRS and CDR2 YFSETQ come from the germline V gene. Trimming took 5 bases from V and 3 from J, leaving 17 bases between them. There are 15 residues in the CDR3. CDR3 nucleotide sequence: TGCGCCAGCAGTAATAGGGGGGTCCGTGACACTGAAGCTTTCTTT. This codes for CASSNRGVRDTEAFF.

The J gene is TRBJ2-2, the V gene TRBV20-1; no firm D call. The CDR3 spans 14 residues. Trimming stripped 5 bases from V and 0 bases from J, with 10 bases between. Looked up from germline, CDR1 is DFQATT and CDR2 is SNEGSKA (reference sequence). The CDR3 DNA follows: TGCAGTGCTCCGGACCACACGAACACCGGGGAGCTGTTTTTT. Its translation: CSAPDHTNTGELFF.

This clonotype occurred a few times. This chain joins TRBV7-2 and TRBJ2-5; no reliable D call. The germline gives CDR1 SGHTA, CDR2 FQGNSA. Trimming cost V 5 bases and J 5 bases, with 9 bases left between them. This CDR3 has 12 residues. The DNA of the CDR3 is TGTGCCAGCAGCCCCACGACGGAGACCCAGTACTTC. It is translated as CASSPTTETQYF.

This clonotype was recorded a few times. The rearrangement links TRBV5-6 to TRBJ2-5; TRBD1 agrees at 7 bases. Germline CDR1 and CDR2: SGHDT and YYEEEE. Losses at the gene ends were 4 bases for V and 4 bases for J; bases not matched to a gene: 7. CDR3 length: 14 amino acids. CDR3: CASSQTPGGETQYF. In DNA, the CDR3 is TGTGCCAGCAGCCAGACCCCAGGGGGAGAGACCCAGTACTTC.

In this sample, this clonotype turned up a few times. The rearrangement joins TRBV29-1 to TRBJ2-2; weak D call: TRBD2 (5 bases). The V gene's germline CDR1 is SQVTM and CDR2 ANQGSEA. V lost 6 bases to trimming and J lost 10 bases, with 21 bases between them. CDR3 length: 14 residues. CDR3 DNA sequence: TGCAGCGTATCCTATCGGTTGGACCTAGCGGAGCTGTTTTTT. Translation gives CSVSYRLDLAELFF.

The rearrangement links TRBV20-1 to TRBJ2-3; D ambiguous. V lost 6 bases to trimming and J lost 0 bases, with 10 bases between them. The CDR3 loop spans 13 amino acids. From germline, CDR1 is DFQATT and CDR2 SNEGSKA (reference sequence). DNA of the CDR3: TGCAGTGCCCACACCGCTAGCACAGATACGCAGTATTTT. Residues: CSAHTASTDTQYF.

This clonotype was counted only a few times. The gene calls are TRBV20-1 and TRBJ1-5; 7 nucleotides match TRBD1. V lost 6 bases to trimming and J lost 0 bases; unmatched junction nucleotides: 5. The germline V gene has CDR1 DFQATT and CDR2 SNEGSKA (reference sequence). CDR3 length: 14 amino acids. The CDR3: CSALGTDSNQPQHF. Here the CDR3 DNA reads TGCAGTGCCCTCGGGACAGATAGCAATCAGCCCCAGCATTTT.

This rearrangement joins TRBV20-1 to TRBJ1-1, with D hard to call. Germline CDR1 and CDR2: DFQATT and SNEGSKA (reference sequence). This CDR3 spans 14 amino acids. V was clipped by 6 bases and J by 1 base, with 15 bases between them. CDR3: CSAVQGRPNTEAFF. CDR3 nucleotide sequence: TGCAGTGCGGTACAAGGCAGACCGAACACTGAAGCTTTCTTT.

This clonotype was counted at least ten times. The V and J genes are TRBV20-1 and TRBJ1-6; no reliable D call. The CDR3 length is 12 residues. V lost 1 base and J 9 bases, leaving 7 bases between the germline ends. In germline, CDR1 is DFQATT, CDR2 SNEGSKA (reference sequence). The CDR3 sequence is CSARATGSPLHF. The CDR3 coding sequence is TGCAGTGCTAGAGCCACGGGTTCACCCCTCCACTTT.

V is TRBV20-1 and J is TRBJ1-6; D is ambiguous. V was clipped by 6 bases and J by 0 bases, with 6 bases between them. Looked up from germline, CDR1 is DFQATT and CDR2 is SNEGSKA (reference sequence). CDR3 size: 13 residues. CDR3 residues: CSAPSSYNSPLHF. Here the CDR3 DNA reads TGCAGTGCGCCCAGCTCCTATAATTCACCCCTCCACTTT.

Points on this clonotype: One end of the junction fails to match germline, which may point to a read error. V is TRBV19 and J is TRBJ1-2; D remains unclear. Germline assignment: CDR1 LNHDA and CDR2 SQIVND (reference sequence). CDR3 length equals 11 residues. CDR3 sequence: CGSTANYGYTF. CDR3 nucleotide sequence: TGTGGCAGTACGGCTAACTATGGCTACACCTTC.